Given below is one T cell receptor beta chain in context. Looked up from germline, CDR1 is MNHEY and CDR2 is SVGAGI. The V gene lost 5 bases and the J gene lost 7 bases, with 11 bases spanning the gap. CDR3 length equals 13 residues. The source of the sample is a study of T cell clones after liver transplantation. The protocol was immunoSEQ multiplex PCR, while the TCRdb copy is restricted to in-frame clones and leaves out a portion. This repertoire shows tens of thousands of clones, about 82% found once; its top ten account for about 0.45%. The sample here was CD4+ T cells from blood, taken around 45 months after liver transplant. This receptor was taken from a human patient who received a liver transplant. The graft donor may account for some of the T cells. V and J are TRBV6-5 and TRBJ1-4; no definite D call. The CDR3 loop is CASSAREGEKLFF. The DNA for the CDR3 is TGTGCCAGCAGTGCAAGGGAGGGTGAAAAACTGTTTTTT.